This T cell receptor beta chain was sequenced for a study of blood T cell repertoires in COVID-19. The wider study: Both acute and convalescent COVID-19 samples were obtained from the United States, Italy and Spain. The analysed material was cDNA or gDNA that came from T cells, B-cell-depleted T cells, or PBMCs.

Original data processing: Researchers report that nucleated cell counts were estimated from reference gene primer amplification. Generated by immunoSEQ multiplex PCR, the TCRdb table keeps only in-frame clones and is missing some. The V and J calls and clone size come from that table; D and trimming were worked out from the DNA. The table records 150,000 to 200,000 clones, over 80% of them present only once. Patients of the Seattle cohort, enrolled during active infection, were followed longitudinally. CDR1 SGHKS and CDR2 YYEKEE come from the germline V gene (reference sequence). This CDR3 has 16 amino acids. Trimming removed 3 bases from V and 0 bases from J; junction bases left unmatched: 5.

The specimen sequenced was peripheral blood. The chain is built from TRBV5-5 and TRBJ2-1; 8 bases map to TRBD2. The TCR sequence derives from an older woman with COVID-19, enrolled during active disease. CDR3 in DNA: TGTGCCAGCAGCTCACTTACTAGCGGCTCCTACAATGAGCAGTTCTTC. The encoded protein is CASSSLTSGSYNEQFF.